These T cell receptor beta chains were read from a single sample in a study of Ad26.COV2.S vaccination and SARS-CoV-2 variants. Profiling relied on immunoSEQ multiplex PCR, and the TCRdb table lists in-frame clones only, not all of them. The table shows 410,000 or so clones, with around nine tenths occurring only once. The specimen was peripheral blood, collected in a trial of Ad26.COV2.S vaccine versus placebo. These receptors all stem from a person aged 18-65 years who received the Ad26.COV2.S COVID-19 vaccine or a placebo. Each CDR3 is given with its conserved first and last residue. The D gene is left open where the match is weak. Only some rows state a clone size, as once, few, many or a class for expanded clones.

v_gene: TRBV3-1/TRBV3-2
abundance: .
j_gene: TRBJ2-7
d_gene: .
CDR3nt: TGTGCCAGCAGCCAGTCGGGGCTCCTCTACGAGCAGTACTTC
CDR3aa: CASSQSGLLYEQYF

v_gene: TRBV19
abundance: .
j_gene: TRBJ2-7
d_gene: TRBD2
CDR3nt: TGTGCCAGTAGTTCGCAGGGCGGGAGGGCGGCCTACGAGCAGTACTTC
CDR3aa: CASSSQGGRAAYEQYF

v_gene: TRBV5-5
abundance: once
j_gene: TRBJ1-2
d_gene: .
CDR3nt: TGTGCCAGCAGCTTGGATGGTCCGACTAACTATGGCTACACCTTC
CDR3aa: CASSLDGPTNYGYTF

v_gene: TRBV16
abundance: once
j_gene: TRBJ2-1
d_gene: TRBD2
CDR3nt: TGTGCCAGCAGCCAATCGGGCGGGAGGACCTACAATGAGCAGTTCTTC
CDR3aa: CASSQSGGRTYNEQFF

v_gene: TRBV12-3/TRBV12-4
abundance: .
j_gene: TRBJ2-5
d_gene: TRBD2
CDR3nt: TGTGCCAGCAGTTTGCTAGCGGGGACCACCCAGTACTTC
CDR3aa: CASSLLAGTTQYF

v_gene: TRBV5-1
abundance: .
j_gene: TRBJ1-1
d_gene: .
CDR3nt: TGCGCCAGCAGTACAGGCATGGGGGTCGAAGCTTTCTTT
CDR3aa: CASSTGMGVEAFF

v_gene: TRBV28
abundance: .
j_gene: TRBJ2-3
d_gene: TRBD2
CDR3nt: TGTGCCAGCAGTTTATGGGGACTAGCGGGAGAGAAAGATACGCAGTATTTT
CDR3aa: CASSLWGLAGEKDTQYF

v_gene: TRBV24-1
abundance: .
j_gene: TRBJ2-1
d_gene: .
CDR3nt: TGTGCCACCCGTGACGGGGATGAGCAGTTCTTC
CDR3aa: CATRDGDEQFF

v_gene: TRBV6-1
abundance: .
j_gene: TRBJ2-7
d_gene: TRBD1
CDR3nt: TGTGCCAGCAGTGAGCCAGGACAGGGGGCGGGAGAGCAGTACTTC
CDR3aa: CASSEPGQGAGEQYF

v_gene: TRBV5-1
abundance: .
j_gene: TRBJ1-1
d_gene: TRBD1
CDR3nt: TGCGCCAGCAGCTTGGGATATCAGACAGGGGCGAACACTGAAGCTTTCTTT
CDR3aa: CASSLGYQTGANTEAFF

v_gene: TRBV9
abundance: .
j_gene: TRBJ2-3
d_gene: TRBD2
CDR3nt: TGTGCCAGCAGCTCGCGCGAGGAGACTAGCGGGAGGGATACGCAGTATTTT
CDR3aa: CASSSREETSGRDTQYF

v_gene: TRBV4-1
abundance: .
j_gene: TRBJ1-1
d_gene: .
CDR3nt: TGCGCCAGCAGCCGTGATAAAACGAACACTGAAGCTTTCTTT
CDR3aa: CASSRDKTNTEAFF

v_gene: TRBV7-3
abundance: .
j_gene: TRBJ2-2
d_gene: .
CDR3nt: TGTGCCAGCAGCTTAGGGGGACATCGCGGGGAGCTGTTTTTT
CDR3aa: CASSLGGHRGELFF

v_gene: TRBV27
abundance: .
j_gene: TRBJ2-1
d_gene: .
CDR3nt: TGTGCCAGCAGTTTTAGGTCGTTCAATGAGCAGTTCTTC
CDR3aa: CASSFRSFNEQFF